Listed here are 4 T cell receptor delta chains from one sample, sequenced in a study of gamma-delta T cells after stem cell transplantation. TCRdb re-called the RT-PCR reads with CATT. The data show 9,000 to 13,000 delta-chain clones, around 1.4% seen once. Sequenced input: gamma-delta T cells. The receptors were sampled from a human donor. It is not recorded whose cells these are; they may come from a transplant donor.

By share, this clone ranks as medium-sized. The V call is TRDV2, the J call TRDJ1; 7 bases fit TRDD3. The CDR3 has 14 residues. The J segment lost 3 bases and the V segment lost 3 bases, leaving 6 bases of the junction unmatched. Germline-derived CDR1 and CDR2 are GEAIGNYY and EKD. The DNA for the CDR3 is TGTGCCTGTGACCTTACTGGGGAACCCGATAAACTCATCTTT. Protein sequence: CACDLTGEPDKLIF.

This clone was seen only a few times. The protein TCRdb lists belongs to a much larger clone and differs from this DNA's translation at residue 3, which points to a read error; the protein shown is made from the DNA. The V call is TRDV2, the J call TRDJ1; TRDD3 matches 10 bases. The CDR3 contains 17 residues. The V gene's germline CDR1 is GEAIGNYY and CDR2 EKD. The CDR3 sequence: CARDPAGTGGYTDKLIF. For the CDR3, the DNA is TGTGCCCGTGACCCAGCGGGTACTGGGGGATACACCGATAAACTCATCTTT.

On this clone itself: TCRdb's listed protein matches a much larger clone and diverges from this DNA's translation at residue 15, likely through a read error; the protein shown comes from the DNA. V and J are TRDV2 and TRDJ1; 12 bases align to TRDD3. The CDR3 sequence is 18 residues long. Germline lookup yields CDR1 GEAIGNYY and CDR2 EKD. CDR3 sequence (DNA): TGTGCCTGTGACGCCGTACTGGGGGATACTGACGGCACCGATAGACTCATCTTT. This encodes CACDAVLGDTDGTDRLIF.

In this sample, this clone turned up a few times. This sequence joins TRDV2 and TRDJ1, with TRDD3 matching over 9 bases. Trimming cost V 3 bases and J 3 bases; bases outside gene matches: 7. Germline CDR1 and CDR2: GEAIGNYY and EKD. The CDR3 covers 15 residues. The CDR3 nucleotides read TGTGCCTGTGACGCTGTCACTGGGGGACCCGATAAACTCATCTTT. Its translation is CACDAVTGGPDKLIF.